The T cell receptor (beta chain) under discussion was sequenced for a study of cytomegalovirus exposure and HLA in healthy donors. The ends were cut back, 2 bases at V and 9 bases at J, with 14 bases in the middle. The CDR3 contains 14 residues. Germline V gene sequence: CDR1 SEHNR, CDR2 FQNEAQ (reference sequence). Using immunoSEQ multiplex PCR, the repertoire was profiled, and TCRdb retains in-frame clones only, with some absent. Of under 150,000 clones in the sample, about 87% were seen once. About this clone itself: Its antigen is not identified.

The study, taken as a whole, reports: Some TCR beta chains (about 170 of them) were listed as cytomegalovirus-associated.

The chain joins TRBV7-9 to TRBJ2-1; no reliable D call. The receptor comes from a man aged 18 to 35 in good health and CMV-seropositive. The sample consisted of PBMCs. Here the CDR3 reads CASSLTQAQGEQFF. CDR3 bases: TGTGCCAGCAGCTTAACTCAAGCGCAAGGTGAGCAGTTCTTC.